The T cell receptor (beta chain) under discussion was sequenced for a study of cytomegalovirus exposure and HLA in healthy donors (dated by TCRdb to the late 2010s). About the investigation overall: In an earlier analysis of 587 of the donors, approximately 300 Gb of sequence data and approximately 120 million unique TCR beta sequences from 180 million or so T cells were reported. An early release covering roughly 640 HLA-typed donors comprised about 310 gigabases of sequencing data and tens of millions of unique TCR sequences. Of the 300 to 450 genotyped donors, approximately 80% were placed in the genetic ancestry cluster associated with self-reported Caucasian donors. The study was designed to test whether signatures of past pathogen exposure could be identified by cataloging public T cell receptors. The T cell repertoires of 670 or so subjects were profiled by immunosequencing and related to cytomegalovirus serostatus. Along with the approximately 650-subject first cohort, a separate validation cohort of more than 90 different subjects was used. To predict cytomegalovirus infection status, the study brought together high-throughput TCR immunosequencing, statistical association of individual TCRs with disease status, and machine learning. In a later analysis, previously published TCR beta repertoires from 500 to 750 donors were re-analyzed and high-resolution HLA genotyping was added so that TCR occurrence patterns could be studied. In the later analysis, no new phenotypic data were used to find candidate immune exposures; instead, reliance was placed on TCR beta sequences and their occurrence across donors. In an earlier analysis of several hundred of the donors, high-throughput TCR beta sequencing was used to judge whether each TCR beta V gene segment behaved as functional or pseudogenic. Donor age, sex, ethnicity and CMV serostatus were collected together with the repertoire data. A later genetic analysis used genome-wide SNP genotypes for about 60% of the 666 donors, treating that subset as a discovery cohort. All discovery cohort repertoires had been generated on a single sequencing platform. HLA typing covered class I and class II loci at four-digit resolution. The number of typed donors differed by locus: about 629-630 for A, B, C, DRB1 and DQB1; 500 to 550 for DQA1; 606 for DPA1; and 400 to 480 for DPB1. About five DR-DQ haplotypes were treated as single units for association and clustering because of strong linkage in the cohort. Across approximately 400 genotyped donors of the cohort, an average of approximately 200,000 unique TCR beta nucleotide sequences per donor were sequenced, and roughly 20% of those sequences were non-productive.

Results and caveats for the whole study, not just this receptor: In a later analysis, HLA-associated TCR beta chains were found to be more clonally expanded and to have lower generation probabilities than equally common non-associated chains. A further reported finding was that TCR beta sequences accurately predicted the HLA-A and HLA-B alleles for most subjects in the first cohort. The authors suggested that the approach could potentially be generalized to other disease states and immunological phenotypes. Immune exposure information for the cohort was limited to CMV serostatus. The study listed 150 to 200 TCR beta chains as associated with cytomegalovirus. Three of the identified cytomegalovirus-associated TCR beta chains were confirmed in vitro to be specific for cytomegalovirus antigens. Strong co-occurrence of HLA alleles, especially DR and DQ, made assigning TCR associations to individual alleles difficult. In a later analysis, most CMV-associated TCR beta chains were found to appear HLA-restricted, with HLA associations seemingly driven largely by CMV exposure. Most TCR sequences were observed very rarely across donors, whereas some public TCRs were present in many individuals. Roughly uniform sequencing depth across donors was assumed in presence/absence analyses, although this assumption may not hold. Correlated functional status among segregating V segments might be attributable to linkage disequilibrium, but an unknown experimental factor could not be ruled out. In a later genetic analysis, fewer N-insertions in productive TCRs were reported among donors in an Asian-associated ancestry cluster than the roughly 700-donor mean. According to a later analysis, parvovirus B19, influenza, CMV and Epstein-Barr virus appeared linked to several top co-occurrence clusters. Broadly in line with IMGT annotations, most TCR beta V segments showed up in productive rearrangements about 87% or about 30% of the time in an earlier analysis of several hundred of the donors. A later genetic analysis associated a missense DCLRE1C variant with V-gene and J-gene trimming of TCR beta chains, and an independent cohort replicated the association. The classifier was reported to diagnose cytomegalovirus status with high specificity and sensitivity in both the original and validation cohorts. HLA typing was unavailable for some donors at each locus, so association tests used only the typed subset. In a later analysis, over 15,000 TCR beta sequences were associated with specific HLA alleles at a false discovery rate of 0.05. The cohort was sequenced for TCR beta chains only, and without alpha or paired-chain data the features that could be detected were limited. In a later analysis, the rate of TCR association differed among HLA loci, with DRB1 alleles having the most associated TCRs and HLA-C alleles having the fewest. The sequencing pipeline was judged likely to have produced a cluster of highly shared sequence variants as a technical artifact. The earlier analysis of 450 to 700 of the donors excluded some 15 rarely observed V segments, including chromosome 9 orphons, because counts were too low. Some IMGT-functional V segments, including TRBV6-2 and TRBV6-3, could not be told apart with the 87-base-pair reads, so those segments were excluded.

Note on this clone: Its antigen specificity is not known. No quality values exist for individual bases; no much larger clone is one base distant.

V is pared back by 3 bases and J by 4 bases, with 9 bases lying between the germline termini. Taken from the germline V gene, the CDR1 and CDR2 loops are SGHTA and FQGNSA. Taken from cysteine to phenylalanine, the CDR3 has 13 residues. This entry keeps only the CDR3 DNA: 39 bases, framed from base 1. The cohort comprised hundreds of healthy bone marrow donors. At the time of sampling, all cohort members were nominally healthy, though unrecorded immune exposures were likely present. The donor tested CMV seronegative, placing the donor among the approximately 400 seronegative members of the cohort. A peripheral blood sample was provided by each donor, and peripheral blood mononuclear cells were used for TCR beta sequencing. The Qiagen DNeasy Blood Extraction Kit was used to extract genomic DNA from the blood cell samples. Receptors were amplified or captured by the immunoSEQ multiplex PCR assay. The multiplex PCR relied on a mix of 60 forward primers for TCR Vbeta segments and 13 reverse primers for TCR Jbeta segments. The CDR3 region of rearranged TCR beta genes was amplified from genomic DNA by a multiplex PCR assay. The Illumina HiSeq System was used to sequence the amplified TCR beta libraries as 87-base-pair reads. In the paper's pipeline: Across the 700 or so repertoires, a later analysis counted approximately 75 million unique TCR beta chains, roughly 11 million of which were shared by at least two donors. Raw reads were error-corrected and collapsed into unique sequences by a nearest-neighbor algorithm in which closely related sequences were merged to remove PCR and sequencing errors. V, D and J gene segments were assigned by aligning CDR3 sequences to IMGT reference sequences. For a sequence to be retained, at least a six-nucleotide match to both a V gene segment and a J gene segment was required. A rearrangement counted as productive if the CDR3 had no stop codons and remained in frame with V and J, and every other rearrangement counted as non-productive. Following IMGT convention, CDR3 was defined as the stretch from the second conserved V-encoded cysteine up to the conserved J-encoded phenylalanine. Sequences without an unambiguous match to a single V gene segment were excluded from the earlier analysis of 500 to 700 of the donors. In an earlier analysis of 587 of the donors, a V segment was called functional when productive rearrangements were above 56.7%, and segregating when the standard deviation between donors exceeded 5%. To diagnose cytomegalovirus status from the catalog of TCR beta chain sequences, a statistical classification framework was built. In a later analysis, TCR nucleotide sequences were compared against IMGT/GENE-DB human TR gene sequences so that V and J genes could be assigned. The TCRdist pipeline was used in a later analysis to assign CDR3 sequences and most-parsimonious VDJ recombination scenarios. In a later analysis, each TCR beta chain was defined by its CDR3 amino acid sequence together with its V-gene family, and reads without a unique V-gene family were excluded. To address suspected cross-contamination and a sequencing artifact, a later analysis removed a few hundred highly shared, low-generation-probability nucleotide sequences. A later analysis calculated a clonal expansion index for each public chain from normalized within-repertoire ranks of inferred template counts. A later analysis computed generation probabilities with a VDJ recombination model fitted to out-of-frame rearrangements, and checked the results against IGoR. In a later analysis, TCR-TCR, TCR-HLA and TCR-CMV co-occurrence was scored with hypergeometric tests, and a repertoire-size bias correction was applied to TCR pairs. A later analysis estimated false discovery rates by permuting HLA or CMV assignments 20 times. In a later analysis, co-occurring TCRs were grouped using DBSCAN, with TCRdist sequence similarity added in when clustering inside HLA-allele-positive subsets. Repertoires with fewer than 30,000 or more than 120,000 public chains were left out of co-occurrence clustering, as were about five repertoires with anomalous nucleotide sharing. The clones in this table, taken by TCRdb from immuneACCESS, are in-frame only. Not every clone is retained; where verified, under half of the shortfall comes from an unresolved V gene, and the cause of the rest is unknown. That table furnishes V, J and clone size, whereas the DNA furnished D and trimming. The sample records some 150,000 clones, almost 80% of which are singletons. The ten largest clonotypes hold roughly 1.3% of the sample.

What was sequenced was PBMCs. In this chain, TRBV7-2 is recombined with TRBJ1-1; a weak D assignment points to TRBD1 (6 bases agree). This clonotype was sampled from a woman aged 45-65 years in good health and CMV-seronegative. The DNA reads TGTGCCAGCAGCTTCTCCAGGGGCACTGAAGCTTTCTTT. It translates to CASSFSRGTEAFF.